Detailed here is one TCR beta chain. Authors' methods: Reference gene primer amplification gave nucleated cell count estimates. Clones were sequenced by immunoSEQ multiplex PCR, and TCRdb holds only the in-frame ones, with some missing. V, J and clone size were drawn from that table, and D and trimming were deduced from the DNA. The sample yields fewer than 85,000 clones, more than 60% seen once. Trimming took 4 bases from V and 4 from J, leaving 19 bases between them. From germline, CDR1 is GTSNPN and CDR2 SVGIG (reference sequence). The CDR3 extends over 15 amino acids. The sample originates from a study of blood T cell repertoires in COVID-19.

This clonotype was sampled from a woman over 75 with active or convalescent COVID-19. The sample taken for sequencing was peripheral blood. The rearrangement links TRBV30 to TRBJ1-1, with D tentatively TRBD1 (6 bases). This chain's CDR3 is CAWTPPGQRVTEAFF. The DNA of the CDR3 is TGTGCCTGGACTCCCCCGGGACAAAGGGTCACTGAAGCTTTCTTT. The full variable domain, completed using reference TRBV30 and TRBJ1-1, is SQTIHQWPATLVQPVGSPLSLECTVEGTSNPNLYWYRQAAGRGLQLLFYSVGIGQISSEVPQNLSASRPQDRQFILSSKKLLLSDSGFYLCAWTPPGQRVTEAFFGQGTRLTVV.